These 4 T cell receptor beta chains were sequenced from one sample in a study of CD8+CD57+ T cells in acquired aplastic anemia. Template material for TCR beta VDJ and CDR3 profiling consisted of genomic DNA. Each CDR3 protein gets one entry after TCRdb re-called the reads with MiXCR. This table has about 160,000 distinct CDR3 sequences, over 70% appearing once. By flow cytometry, patients selected for sequencing had shown an expansion of CD8+CD57+ cells. Sequencing was carried out using sorted CD4+, CD8+, or CD8+CD57+ T cells (not recorded which) from PBMCs. Source of these receptors: a human donor with aplastic anemia.

The CDR3 DNA reads TGTGCCAGCAGTCGCTTTAGGGAGAGCACTGAAGCTTTCTTT. It codes for CASSRFRESTEAFF. V is TRBV2 and J is TRBJ1-1, with D unclear. Germline loops: CDR1 SNHLY, CDR2 FYNNEI. V was trimmed by 5 bases and J by 4 bases, leaving 14 bases between them. This CDR3 region has 14 residues.

This clonotype was seen only a few times. V and J are TRBV19 and TRBJ2-5, with D unresolved. The germline gives CDR1 LNHDA, CDR2 SQIVND (reference sequence). With 5 bases removed from V and 5 bases from J, the gap between germline ends came to 9 bases. This CDR3 spans 12 amino acids. CDR3 sequence: CASSHEEETQYF. CDR3 nucleotides: TGTGCCAGTAGTCATGAGGAGGAGACCCAGTACTTC.

The rearrangement links TRBV10-1 to TRBJ2-1, with a possible D match to TRBD2 (6 bases). The CDR3 runs 13 residues. The V gene's germline CDR1 is WNHNN and CDR2 SYGVQD (reference sequence). V shed 8 bases and J shed 8 bases, with 16 bases lying between them. The CDR3 region is CASGRGNFYEQFF. The CDR3 nucleotides read TGCGCCAGCGGACGGGGGAACTTCTATGAGCAGTTCTTC.

In the case of this clonotype: This may be a read error: a much more frequent sequence differs by one nucleotide. The rearrangement joins TRBV4-3 to TRBJ1-1; D is perhaps TRBD1 (6 bases). Per germline, CDR1 LGHNA and CDR2 YSLEER. The CDR3 runs 16 residues. The germline V and J ends were trimmed by 3 bases and 1 base, with 15 bases remaining between them. The CDR3 DNA sequence: TGCGCCAGCAGCCAGACCCACAGGGCAGGGAACACTGAAGCTTTCTTT. Encoded protein: CASSQTHRAGNTEAFF.